The clone carrying this TCR beta chain was recorded a few times. What it recognizes is unknown. This sample was included in a study of vaccination and CD4 T cells after COVID-19. At the Johns Hopkins FTIC core, DNA taken from cultured CD4+ T cells was sequenced by way of the Oncomine TCR Beta short-read assay. TCRdb itself ran the PCR reads through MiXCR, one entry per CDR3 protein. The repertoire holds 9,500 to 10,000 distinct CDR3 sequences, with 60% to 75% as singletons. The study's findings and limits: Median SARS-CoV-2-reactive clonotype numbers went from roughly 21 to 40; this increase was not significant.

Indicated treatment: roughly 11-day PBMC culture with coronavirus spike peptide pools or control peptides (ViraFEST assay). Collection of the unexposed donor's CD4+ T cells took place before the COVID-19 pandemic (2011-2018). V lost 5 bases to trimming and J lost 0 bases, with 17 bases between them. Germline V gene data show CDR1 as MNHNS and CDR2 as SASEGT. This CDR3 is 16 amino acids long. The gene calls are TRBV6-1 and TRBJ2-7; weak D call: TRBD1 (6 bases). The TCR originated in a human donor in good health. The sample taken for sequencing was CD4+ T cells from blood, cultured in vitro. The CDR3 reads CASSRQVAASSYEQYF. CDR3 bases: TGTGCCAGCAGTCGACAGGTGGCGGCAAGCTCCTACGAGCAGTACTTC.